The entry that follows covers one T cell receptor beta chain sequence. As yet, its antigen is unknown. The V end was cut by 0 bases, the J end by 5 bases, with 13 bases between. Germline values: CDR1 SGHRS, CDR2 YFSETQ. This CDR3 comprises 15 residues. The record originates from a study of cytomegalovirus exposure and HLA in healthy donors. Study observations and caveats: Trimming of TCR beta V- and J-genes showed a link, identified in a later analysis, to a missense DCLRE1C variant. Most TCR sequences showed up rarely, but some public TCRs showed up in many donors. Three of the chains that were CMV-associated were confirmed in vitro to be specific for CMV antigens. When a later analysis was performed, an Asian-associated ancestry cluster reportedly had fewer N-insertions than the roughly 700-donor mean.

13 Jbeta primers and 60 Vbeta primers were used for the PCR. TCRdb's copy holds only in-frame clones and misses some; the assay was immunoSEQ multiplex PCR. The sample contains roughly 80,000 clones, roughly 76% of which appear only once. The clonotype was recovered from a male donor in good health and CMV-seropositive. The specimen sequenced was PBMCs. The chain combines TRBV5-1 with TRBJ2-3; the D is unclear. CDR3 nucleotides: TGCGCCAGCAGCTTGGAGGCAGGTACAAGAGATACGCAGTATTTT. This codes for CASSLEAGTRDTQYF.